A selection of T cell receptor beta chains follows, all from one sample in a study of shared clonotypes between healthy human individuals. The table came from immunoSEQ multiplex PCR; TCRdb's copy has only in-frame clones and leaves some out. This table has about 2,100,000 clones, roughly 91% appearing once. The sample comprised naive CD8+ T cells from PBMCs. These TCRs come from a man between 18 and 29 years old in good health. Some clones in this sample may be carry-over from other donors' samples. Both conserved end residues are part of each CDR3. D genes are given only for firm matches. Rows give clone size only sometimes, using once, few, many, or a class for an expanded clone.

j_gene	v_gene	d_gene	abundance	CDR3nt	CDR3aa
TRBJ1-1	TRBV9	NA	NA	TGTGCCAGCAGCGTCCCACAGGGCAAAAACACTGAAGCTTTCTTT	CASSVPQGKNTEAFF
TRBJ2-7	TRBV27	TRBD1	NA	TGTGCCAGCAGTTTAGGGCCGGGACAGGCTCTCGAGCAGTACTTC	CASSLGPGQALEQYF
TRBJ1-6	TRBV28	NA	NA	TGTGCCAGCAACACGGACAAGACTTCACCCCTCCACTTT	CASNTDKTSPLHF
TRBJ2-5	TRBV9	NA	NA	TGTGCCAGCAGCGTAGATAGAACAGAGACCCAGTACTTC	CASSVDRTETQYF
TRBJ1-1	TRBV19	NA	NA	TGTGCCAGTACCATCGGGGCTGAAGCTTTCTTT	CASTIGAEAFF
TRBJ2-5	TRBV10-3	NA	NA	TGTGCCATCAGTGAGGGGGTTGCTGTTCAAGAGACCCAGTACTTC	CAISEGVAVQETQYF
TRBJ2-7	TRBV27	NA	NA	TGTGCCAGCAGTTTATCGGAGGGCGAACTCCCCTTTGAGCAGTACTTC	CASSLSEGELPFEQYF
TRBJ2-7	TRBV9	TRBD2	NA	TGTGCCAGCAGCGTAGGAGCGGGAGCCGGCTACGAGCAGTACTTC	CASSVGAGAGYEQYF
TRBJ2-3	TRBV4-2	NA	NA	TGTGCCAGCAGTCACCCCCCCGGGAGCGGGAGCACAGATACGCAGTATTTT	CASSHPPGSGSTDTQYF
TRBJ2-2	TRBV9	TRBD1	NA	TGTGCCAGCAGCGCCCGACAGGGGGGTTCCGGGGAGCTGTTTTTT	CASSARQGGSGELFF
TRBJ1-1	TRBV27	NA	NA	TGTGCCAGCAGTTTCCGGGACAAATTGAACACTGAAGCTTTCTTT	CASSFRDKLNTEAFF
TRBJ2-1	TRBV19	TRBD2	NA	TGTGCCAGTCCTCCCGGGACTAGCGGGAGGGCCCCCTACAATGAGCAGTTCTTC	CASPPGTSGRAPYNEQFF
TRBJ1-5	TRBV28	NA	NA	TGTGCCAGCAGTTTAGTAGGGAAAAGCAATCAGCCCCAGCATTTT	CASSLVGKSNQPQHF
TRBJ2-2	TRBV27	TRBD1	NA	TGTGCCAGCAGTTTTTTCTCAGGGGGTAGGGGCCGGCTGTTTTTT	CASSFFSGGRGRLFF
TRBJ2-2	TRBV25-1	TRBD2	NA	TGTGCCAGCAGTGAGTTAGCGGGAGGCGTCACCGGGGAGCTGTTTTTT	CASSELAGGVTGELFF
TRBJ2-7	TRBV2	NA	NA	TGTGCCAGCAGTGACCGGCGACAGCTTACGTCTGAGCAGTACTTC	CASSDRRQLTSEQYF
TRBJ1-5	TRBV7-2	NA	NA	TGTGCCAGCAGCTTATTCATTTCTGGAGAGCCCCAGCATTTT	CASSLFISGEPQHF
TRBJ2-2	TRBV27	NA	few	TGTGCCAGCAGTTTAGCAGCGAACACCGGGGAGCTGTTTTTT	CASSLAANTGELFF
TRBJ1-2	TRBV6-5	NA	few	TGTGCCAGCAGTTACGCCAGGGGCTTTGGCTACACCTTC	CASSYARGFGYTF
TRBJ2-7	TRBV28	NA	NA	TGTGCCAGCAGTGTCCGGGGGAGCTCCTACGAGCAGTACTTC	CASSVRGSSYEQYF